This TCR beta chain derives from a study of blood T cells in healthy people across ages. The use of a sample-barcoded 5' primer and a J-beta primer mix characterized a second PCR of about 7 to 12 cycles. A single record per CDR3 protein comes from TCRdb applying MiXCR to the 5' RACE reads. This sample has 1.5 million to 2 million distinct CDR3 sequences, with around half found just once. The CDR3 totals 16 residues. V lost 5 bases, J lost 7 bases, and 13 bases stayed unmatched. Germline V gives CDR1 MDHEN, CDR2 SYDVKM. The chain recombines TRBV28 with TRBJ2-1, with 8 nucleotides matching TRBD1. The sample was blood. This receptor was taken from a woman in her forties in good health. As DNA, the CDR3 is TGTGCCAGCAGTCGACCGGACAGGGCAGACGGGAATGAGCAGTTCTTC. Translation: CASSRPDRADGNEQFF.